Shown below are 26 T cell receptor beta chains from a single sample sequenced in a study of shared clonotypes between healthy human individuals. The protocol was immunoSEQ multiplex PCR, while the TCRdb copy is restricted to in-frame clones and leaves out a portion. The sample lists around 720,000 clones; 73% were seen once. Sequencing input: memory CD4+ T cells sorted from blood. The subset here: CD45RA-negative fraction. The receptor source for this set is a woman under 40 in good health.

CDR3 amino acids: CASSLDFGTAKNIQYF. In DNA form, the CDR3 reads TGTGCCAGCAGCTTAGATTTCGGGACGGCCAAAAACATTCAGTACTTC. J is TRBJ2-4 and V is TRBV13; tentatively, D is TRBD1 or TRBD2 (5 bases each). Germline V CDR1 and CDR2: PRHDT, FYEKMQ (reference sequence). The germline V and J ends were trimmed by 1 base and 1 base, with 11 bases remaining between them. The CDR3 sequence is 16 residues long.

The V and J genes are TRBV15 and TRBJ2-7; the D gene is possibly TRBD2 (7 bases). Trimming pared 2 bases from V and 0 bases from J, leaving 14 bases between. The V gene's germline CDR1 is LNHNV and CDR2 YYDKDF (reference sequence). The CDR3 sequence is 16 residues long. The CDR3 nucleotides read TGTGCCACCAGCAGACGTCGTAGGGGGGGCTCCTACGAGCAGTACTTC. Protein: CATSRRRRGGSYEQYF.

This clone was seen a few times. The chain carries TRBV6-5 and TRBJ2-3, with 9 bases fitting TRBD1. Germline lookup yields CDR1 MNHEY and CDR2 SVGAGI. V trimming: 2 bases; J trimming: 3 bases; junction bases outside the gene matches: 3. The CDR3 length is 15 residues. Here the CDR3 DNA reads TGTGCCAGCAGTTACGCGGACAGGGGTACAGATACGCAGTATTTT. Its translation is CASSYADRGTDTQYF.

The CDR3 is CASRNGVSGANVLTF. Here the CDR3 DNA reads TGTGCCAGCAGGAACGGGGTCTCTGGGGCCAACGTCCTGACTTTC. This chain connects TRBV5-4 to TRBJ2-6; tentative D call: TRBD2 (5 bases). This CDR3 has 15 residues. V dropped 5 bases and J dropped 0 bases, with 9 bases sitting between them. The germline gives CDR1 SGHNT, CDR2 YYREEE (reference sequence).

As regards this clone: This specimen includes other DNA sequences encoding the same CDR3. The CDR3 sequence: CASSQDLGQPQHF. As DNA, the CDR3 is TGTGCCAGCAGCCAAGATCTCGGTCAGCCCCAGCATTTT. V and J are TRBV14 and TRBJ1-5; no reliable D call. V lost 0 bases to trimming and J lost 6 bases, with 6 bases between them. The CDR3 extends over 13 amino acids. Germline V gene data show CDR1 as SGHDN and CDR2 as FVKESK.

This clone was observed a single time. The chain has TRBV7-8 and TRBJ1-2; TRBD1 might be the D (6 bases). With 4 bases removed from V and 4 bases from J, the gap between germline ends came to 19 bases. CDR3 length equals 16 residues. Germline V CDR1 and CDR2: SGHVS, FQNEAQ. CDR3 DNA sequence: TGTGCCAGCAGCTCCCCCGGCGGGGGCCCCGGCTATGGCTACACCTTC. Protein: CASSSPGGGPGYGYTF. The entire variable domain, with the rest obtained from reference TRBV7-8 and TRBJ1-2, is as follows: GAGVSQSPRYKVAKRGQDVALRCDPISGHVSLFWYQQALGQGPEFLTYFQNEAQLDKSGLPSDRFFAERPEGSVSTLKIQRTQQEDSAVYLCASSSPGGGPGYGYTFGSGTRLTVV.

The chain is built from TRBV6-6 and TRBJ1-2, with D unclear. The CDR3 runs 13 residues. The ends were cut back, 7 bases at V and 3 bases at J, with 12 bases in the middle. The V gene's germline CDR1 is MNHNY and CDR2 SVGAGI (reference sequence). CDR3 region: CASTGGGDYGYTF. For the CDR3, the DNA is TGTGCCAGCACAGGTGGCGGTGACTATGGCTACACCTTC.

This clone was observed a few times. The V call is TRBV5-8, the J call TRBJ1-2, with D perhaps matching TRBD1 (5 bases). With 2 bases removed from V and 3 bases from J, the gap between germline ends came to 14 bases. The CDR3 has 15 residues. Germline CDR1 and CDR2: SGHTS and YDEGEE. In nucleotides, the CDR3 is TGTGCCAGCAGCTTATGGGAGGGGCATGACTATGGCTACACCTTC. Protein product: CASSLWEGHDYGYTF.

The chain links TRBV5-1 to TRBJ2-2; D remains ambiguous. The CDR3 spans 16 residues. Per germline, CDR1 SGHRS and CDR2 YFSETQ. V lost 1 base to trimming and J lost 4 bases, with 14 bases between them. In DNA form, the CDR3 reads TGCGCCAGCAGCTTGTTCCGGCAGGCAGGCACCGGGGAGCTGTTTTTT. Its protein product is CASSLFRQAGTGELFF.

Of note for this clone: The same CDR3 arises from other DNA sequences in this sample as well. The V and J genes are TRBV18 and TRBJ2-7; D possibly corresponds to TRBD1 (6 bases). Germline CDR1 reads KGHSH; CDR2 reads LQKENI. V was cut by 3 bases and J by 2 bases, with 8 bases left in between. This CDR3 has 13 residues. The CDR3, as DNA: TGTGCCAGCTCACCGGGACAAACCTACGAGCAGTACTTC. Residues: CASSPGQTYEQYF.

This chain uses TRBV19 with TRBJ2-2; the D is unclear. Germline V gene sequence: CDR1 LNHDA, CDR2 SQIVND (reference sequence). The V end was cut by 1 base, the J end by 4 bases, with 7 bases between. The CDR3 runs 14 residues. CDR3 nucleotide sequence: TGTGCCAGTAGTATAGTTCAGACCACCGGGGAGCTGTTTTTT. Its translation is CASSIVQTTGELFF.

This clone showed up just a few times. Since a far larger clone is one base different, this is likely a read error. The V gene is TRBV7-9, the J gene TRBJ2-5, with 10 bases identical to TRBD2. The CDR3 totals 14 residues. With V trimmed by 3 bases and J by 4 bases, 2 bases remained unmatched. The germline CDR1 and CDR2 sequences are SEHNR and FQNEAQ (reference sequence). The CDR3 DNA reads as TGTGCCAGCAGCTTTGTAGCGGGAGGAGAGACCCAGTACTTC. Translated, it gives CASSFVAGGETQYF.

This clone was detected a few times. The CDR3 coding sequence is TGTGCCAGCGCCCTAGGGGGGAGATTTCGGTCAGATACGCAGTATTTT. Protein product: CASALGGRFRSDTQYF. The chain links TRBV14 to TRBJ2-3, with D perhaps TRBD1 or TRBD2 (6 bases each). CDR1 is SGHDN, CDR2 FVKESK, per germline. This CDR3 comprises 16 residues. The germline V and J ends were trimmed by 8 bases and 4 bases, with 22 bases remaining between them.

This clone showed up just once. The J gene is TRBJ2-7, the V gene TRBV27, with TRBD1 as a possible D gene (6 bases). CDR3 length: 15 amino acids. V lost 1 base, J lost 4 bases, and 14 bases lay in between. From germline, CDR1 is MNHEY and CDR2 SMNVEV (reference sequence). The CDR3: CASSLFGGGGYEQYF. In DNA form, the CDR3 reads TGTGCCAGCAGTTTATTTGGGGGCGGAGGTTACGAGCAGTACTTC.

This chain uses TRBV19 with TRBJ2-1; 13 positions match TRBD2. CDR1 and CDR2 from the germline V gene are LNHDA and SQIVND (reference sequence). This CDR3 has 14 residues. Trimming cost V 8 bases and J 6 bases; bases outside gene matches: 4. CDR3 protein: CASRTSGSSNEQFF. The CDR3 DNA reads TGTGCCAGTCGGACTAGCGGGAGTAGCAATGAGCAGTTCTTC.

The CDR3 reads CASSSPYGELFF. For the CDR3, the DNA is TGTGCCAGCAGCTCCCCGTACGGGGAGCTGTTTTTT. V is TRBV7-8 and J is TRBJ2-2; D unclear. CDR3 length: 12 residues. Germline CDR1 reads SGHVS; CDR2 reads FQNEAQ. Trimming removed 4 bases from V and 7 bases from J, with 7 bases in between.

This rearrangement joins TRBV6-1 to TRBJ2-3; 9 nucleotides line up with TRBD1. Germline loops: CDR1 MNHNS, CDR2 SASEGT. The CDR3 extends over 14 amino acids. V dropped 6 bases and J dropped 5; count of bases not matched to a gene: 6. The CDR3 loop reads CASRSGQGGDTQYF. The CDR3 DNA follows: TGTGCCAGCAGATCGGGACAGGGTGGAGATACGCAGTATTTT.

The rearrangement uses TRBV25-1 and TRBJ2-1, with 11 bases aligning to TRBD2. Unmatched junction bases numbered 6, after V lost 4 bases and J lost 4 bases. The CDR3 is 16 amino acids. CDR1 and CDR2 (germline): MGHDK, SYGVNS. CDR3 DNA sequence: TGTGCCAGCAGTGCGCTGGGACTAGCGGTTTACAATGAGCAGTTCTTC. Translating it yields CASSALGLAVYNEQFF.

The rearrangement links TRBV9 to TRBJ2-2; D not certain. V was cut by 4 bases and J by 5 bases, with 18 bases left in between. The CDR3 length is 16 residues. Germline values: CDR1 SGDLS, CDR2 YYNGEE. The CDR3 sequence: CASSPHGGRKTGELFF. DNA for the CDR3: TGTGCCAGCAGCCCCCATGGCGGTAGAAAGACCGGGGAGCTGTTTTTT.

This clone was seen a handful of times. Other DNA sequences from this sample encode an identical CDR3 as well. The J gene is TRBJ2-1, the V gene TRBV28, with D maybe TRBD2 (6 bases). Trimming cost V 3 bases and J 1 base, with 10 bases left between them. This CDR3 is built from 15 residues. Per germline, CDR1 MDHEN and CDR2 SYDVKM. CDR3 in DNA: TGTGCCAGCAGTTTGGGCGGGGTGTCCTACAATGAGCAGTTCTTC. This encodes CASSLGGVSYNEQFF.

This rearrangement joins TRBV29-1 to TRBJ2-5; TRBD2 matches at 12 bases. The germline gives CDR1 SQVTM, CDR2 ANQGSEA. This CDR3 region has 15 residues. Trimming at V came to 4 bases and at J to 5 bases, leaving 8 bases not matched to a gene. In DNA, the CDR3 is TGCAGCGTTGCCTCTAGCGGGAGGGCCCGGGAGACCCAGTACTTC. Translation gives CSVASSGRARETQYF.

This clone was recorded once. The chain recombines TRBV7-2 with TRBJ2-7; the match to TRBD1 covers 7 bases. Germline CDR1 reads SGHTA; CDR2 reads FQGNSA. J was trimmed by 4 bases and V by 5 bases; bases with no gene match: 5. The CDR3 is made up of 13 amino acids. In nucleotides, the CDR3 is TGTGCCAGCAGCCGACAGGGTTTGTACGAGCAGTACTTC. Its translation is CASSRQGLYEQYF.

V is TRBV6-4 and J is TRBJ1-5; 7 nucleotides line up with TRBD1. Germline V lookup: CDR1 MRHNA, CDR2 SNTAGT. The CDR3 is 13 residues long. V lost 5 bases to trimming and J lost 7 bases; unmatched junction nucleotides: 5. Here the CDR3 reads CASSTHRGQPQHF. DNA for the CDR3: TGTGCCAGCAGTACCCACAGGGGCCAGCCCCAGCATTTT.

The rearrangement uses TRBV10-2 and TRBJ2-3; D gene unclear. The germline CDR1 and CDR2 sequences are WSHSY and SAAADI. This CDR3 region has 14 residues. The V gene lost 6 bases and the J gene lost 4 bases, with 14 bases spanning the gap. This CDR3 is CASRKGTNSDTQYF. CDR3 bases: TGCGCCAGCAGGAAGGGAACTAACTCAGATACGCAGTATTTT.

The chain joins TRBV28 to TRBJ2-7, with 13 bases fitting TRBD2. The V gene end was trimmed by 6 bases and the J gene end by 3 bases; junction bases not matched to a gene: 5. Germline CDR1 reads MDHEN; CDR2 reads SYDVKM. The CDR3 has 15 amino acids. The chain's CDR3 is CASRPTSGRFYEQYF. The CDR3 nucleotides are TGTGCCAGCAGACCGACTAGCGGGAGGTTCTACGAGCAGTACTTC.

As to this clone: At the DNA level, this CDR3 is encoded by other sequences in the same sample as well. The DNA of the CDR3 is TGTGCCAGCAGTTTAAGTTCCTACGAGCAGTACTTC. It translates to CASSLSSYEQYF. The chain recombines TRBV28 with TRBJ2-7; D remains ambiguous. Trimming shortened V by 2 bases and J by 1 base, and 3 bases separated the two germline ends. The CDR3 runs 12 residues. The germline CDR1 and CDR2 sequences are MDHEN and SYDVKM.